This TCR beta chain emerged from a study of OX40 agonist ivuxolimab in advanced cancers. Assay used: immunoSEQ multiplex PCR; TCRdb lists only in-frame clones, some missing. The sample records 50,000 to 55,000 clones, 85% to 90% being singletons. Looked up from germline, CDR1 is MDHEN and CDR2 is SYDVKM. This CDR3 spans 14 amino acids. Trimming pared 3 bases from V and 2 bases from J, leaving 7 bases between. The specimen was CD4+ or CD8+ T cells sorted from blood, collected in a trial of the OX40 agonist ivuxolimab. The V call is TRBV28, the J call TRBJ2-2; D uncertain. The receptor comes from an adult with an advanced solid tumor such as melanoma, head and neck, liver or kidney cancer. CDR3 sequence (DNA): TGTGCCAGCAGTTTCGAAGTCAACACCGGGGAGCTGTTTTTT. This translates into CASSFEVNTGELFF.